This entry concerns a single T cell receptor beta chain. The sample is drawn from a study of blood T cell repertoires in COVID-19. As processed by the authors: Reference gene primer amplification gave estimated nucleated cell counts. Data came from immunoSEQ multiplex PCR; TCRdb stores just in-frame clones and leaves some out. The DNA gave D and trimming, while V, J and clone size come from that table. This table holds some 150,000 clones, 75% to 90% found once. The V gene's germline CDR1 is WNHNN and CDR2 SYGVQD (reference sequence). CDR3 size: 16 residues. Germline trimming cut 3 bases from V and 1 base from J; bases unmatched to any gene: 5.

The chain combines TRBV10-1 with TRBJ2-3, with 9 bases that match TRBD2. The TCR comes from a human donor in a cohort sampled during active COVID-19. The specimen sequenced was peripheral blood. CDR3 amino acids: CASSDPSGTGTDTQYF. CDR3 bases: TGCGCCAGCAGTGACCCTAGCGGGACGGGCACAGATACGCAGTATTTT.